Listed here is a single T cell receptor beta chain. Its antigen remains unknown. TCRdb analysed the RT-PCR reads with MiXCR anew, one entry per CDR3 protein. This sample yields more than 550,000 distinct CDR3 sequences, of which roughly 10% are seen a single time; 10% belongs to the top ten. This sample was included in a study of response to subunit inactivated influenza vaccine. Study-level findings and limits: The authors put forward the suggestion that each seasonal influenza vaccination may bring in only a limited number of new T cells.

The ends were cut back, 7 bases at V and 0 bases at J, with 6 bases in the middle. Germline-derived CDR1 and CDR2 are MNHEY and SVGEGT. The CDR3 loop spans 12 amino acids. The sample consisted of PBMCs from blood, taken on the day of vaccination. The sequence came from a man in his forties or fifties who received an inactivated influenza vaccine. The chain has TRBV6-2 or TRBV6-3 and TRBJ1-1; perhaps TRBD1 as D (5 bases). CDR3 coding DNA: TGTGCCAGCAAGACAGTGAACACTGAAGCTTTCTTT. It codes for CASKTVNTEAFF.